This T cell receptor (beta chain) appears in the sequencing data of a study of tumor and adjacent non-tumor tissue in lung cancer. Study in general: Patients comprised 12 adenocarcinoma, 2 squamous cell carcinoma and 1 small cell lung cancer. The patients, roughly eleven men and 5 women, were 31 to 76 with stage I to III disease. On average, productive TCRbeta reads reached about 4.4 million per sample.

A modified ARM-PCR protocol with three rounds of nested PCR amplified TCRbeta. MiXCR was run by TCRdb on the multiplex PCR reads, yielding one entry per CDR3 protein. The profile covers approximately 68,000 distinct CDR3 sequences, with more than 75% appearing a single time and under 55% taken by the ten largest. This clonotype is a singleton in its sample. This sample's RNA came from whole unsorted tissue. This non-tumor lung sample came from over 3 cm beyond the tumor edge. Between August and November 2014, newly diagnosed, chemotherapy-naive lung cancer patients underwent thoracic surgery in China. Input material: distant non-tumor lung tissue. The sequence came from a man in his 60s with non-small cell lung cancer.

The CDR3 is CATRARSSGELFF. The CDR3 coding sequence is TGCGCCACGAGAGCCCGGTCCTCTGGGGAGCTGTTTTTT. This sequence joins TRBV10-2 and TRBJ2-2; no firm D call. The CDR3 covers 13 residues. Trimming stripped 10 bases from V and 8 bases from J, with 17 bases between. CDR1 and CDR2 from the germline V gene are WSHSY and SAAADI.